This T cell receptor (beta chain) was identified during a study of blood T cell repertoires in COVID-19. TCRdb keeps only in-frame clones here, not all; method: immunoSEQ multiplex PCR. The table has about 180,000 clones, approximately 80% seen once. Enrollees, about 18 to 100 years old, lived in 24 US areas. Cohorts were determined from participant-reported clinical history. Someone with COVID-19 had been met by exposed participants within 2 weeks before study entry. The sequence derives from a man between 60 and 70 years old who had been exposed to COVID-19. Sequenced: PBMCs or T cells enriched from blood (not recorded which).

The CDR3: CASSMMAGNSPLHF. CDR3 coding DNA: TGTGCCAGTAGTATGATGGCGGGGAATTCACCCCTCCACTTT. The V and J genes are TRBV19 and TRBJ1-6; D is uncertain. The CDR3 spans 14 residues. Germline V gives CDR1 LNHDA, CDR2 SQIVND (reference sequence). The germline V and J ends were trimmed by 3 bases and 7 bases, with 10 bases remaining between them.